This TCR beta chain was observed in a study of OX40 agonist ivuxolimab in advanced cancers. Study-wide background: Patients received intravenous ivuxolimab every 2 weeks at 0.01 to 10 mg/kg. General observations from the study: CD4+ and CD8+ T cells in blood underwent clonal expansion by week 6 at 0.1 to 3.0 mg/kg. More expanded clones were found, on average, in CD8+ than in CD4+ T cells.

CDR3 length: 14 residues. Trimming took 5 bases from V and 6 from J; bases not matched to a gene: 5. The germline V gene has CDR1 SNHLY and CDR2 FYNNEI. Profiled with immunoSEQ multiplex PCR; TCRdb holds only in-frame clones, not every one. The sample has tens of thousands of clones; roughly 91% are singletons. This clone was recorded once. Its antigen is unknown. This chain joins TRBV2 and TRBJ2-2, with 8 nucleotides matching TRBD1. Specimen: CD4+ or CD8+ T cells sorted from blood, collected in a trial of the OX40 agonist ivuxolimab. The TCR was taken from an adult with an advanced solid tumor such as melanoma, head and neck, liver or kidney cancer. CDR3 in DNA: TGTGCCAGCAGTATTACGGGACAGGCCGGGGAGCTGTTTTTT. The encoded protein is CASSITGQAGELFF.